This TCR beta chain comes out of a study of neurological immune-mediated disorders. In this sample, this clonotype is medium-sized. Its target is not known. Regarding the study as a whole: No expanded-clone CDR3 amino acid sequence recurred across subjects, suggesting private TCR-beta repertoires. Multiple sclerosis was found to have the least TCR clonal expansion, below healthy controls, and HTLV-1-associated myelopathy the most.

TCRdb re-derived calls from the 5' RACE reads in MiXCR, one entry per CDR3 protein. The sample consists of more than 15,000 distinct CDR3 sequences, 14% to 15% of them appearing once. This CDR3 spans 15 amino acids. The ends lost 6 bases at V and 3 bases at J; junction bases unmatched: 11. Germline assignment: CDR1 SGHKS and CDR2 YYEKEE (reference sequence). The sample consisted of PBMCs. J is TRBJ1-2 and V is TRBV5-5; 7 bases map to TRBD1. This TCR came from a man in his fifties or sixties with HTLV-1-associated myelopathy (HAM/TSP). The CDR3 coding sequence is TGTGCCAGCACTCCTTCTTGGAGGGGGCACTATGGCTACACCTTC. As protein: CASTPSWRGHYGYTF.